These 23 T cell receptor beta chains were sequenced from one sample in a study of graft-versus-host responses after intestinal transplantation. Their antigens remain unidentified. Sequencing was performed with immunoSEQ multiplex PCR; in TCRdb, only in-frame clones are kept and a portion is missing. The table records 85,000 to 90,000 clones, approximately 92% of them present only once. Material: unstimulated CD4+ T cells sorted from spleen or lymph node cells, obtained before intestinal transplant. Receptors were obtained from a human donor who received an intestinal transplant.

In this sample, this clone turned up once. The chain joins TRBV5-1 to TRBJ1-2, with D tentatively TRBD1 (6 bases). Trimming removed 1 base at V and 8 bases at J, with 12 bases between. Germline-derived CDR1 and CDR2 are SGHRS and YFSETQ. CDR3 size: 13 residues. CDR3 residues: CASSLTGREGYTF. CDR3 in DNA: TGCGCCAGCAGCTTGACAGGGCGGGAGGGCTACACCTTC.

V and J are TRBV10-3 and TRBJ1-2; D is uncertain. The CDR3 has 13 residues. Trimming removed 6 bases at V and 5 bases at J, with 13 bases between. Germline V gene sequence: CDR1 ENHRY, CDR2 SYGVKD. CDR3 DNA: TGTGCCATCAGCGACCGGACGGCGTATGGCTACACCTTC. Translating gives CAISDRTAYGYTF.

The chain has TRBV10-3 and TRBJ2-7, with 9 bases identical to TRBD2. The ends lost 4 bases at V and 7 bases at J; junction bases unmatched: 8. CDR3 length: 14 residues. Germline V gives CDR1 ENHRY, CDR2 SYGVKD. The DNA of the CDR3 is TGTGCCATCAGTGGAGGCGGGAGGGCGGGGGAGCAGTACTTC. As protein: CAISGGGRAGEQYF.

The chain carries TRBV9 and TRBJ2-7; D gene uncertain. The germline V gene encodes CDR1 SGDLS and CDR2 YYNGEE. Trimming shortened V by 3 bases and J by 6 bases, and 10 bases separated the two germline ends. The CDR3 has 12 residues. The CDR3 coding sequence is TGTGCCAGCAGCGACAGTCATCGCGAGCAGTACTTC. This sequence encodes CASSDSHREQYF.

The CDR3 nucleotides are TGTGCCAGCAGCTCCCGGACTAGCGGGAGGGCCGATCAAGAGACCCAGTACTTC. It yields the protein CASSSRTSGRADQETQYF. The gene calls are TRBV7-2 and TRBJ2-5; TRBD2 matches 15 bases. CDR3 length: 18 amino acids. V dropped 4 bases and J dropped 2; count of bases not matched to a gene: 8. In germline, CDR1 is SGHTA, CDR2 FQGNSA.

The CDR3 reads CASSLRQNNEQFF. Here the CDR3 DNA reads TGTGCCAGCAGTTTAAGGCAGAACAATGAGCAGTTCTTC. The rearrangement joins TRBV27 to TRBJ2-1; D is unclear. CDR1 and CDR2 (germline): MNHEY, SMNVEV (reference sequence). V gave up 2 bases and J gave up 5 bases, with 7 bases separating them. The CDR3 loop spans 13 amino acids.

This chain connects TRBV7-9 to TRBJ2-5, with a tentative D call TRBD2 (5 bases). V lost 3 bases and J 2 bases, leaving 10 bases between the germline ends. Germline assignment: CDR1 SEHNR and CDR2 FQNEAQ (reference sequence). The CDR3 loop spans 14 amino acids. Written as DNA, the CDR3 is TGTGCCAGCAGCTTTTCCAGCGGTCAAGAGACCCAGTACTTC. It is translated as CASSFSSGQETQYF.

The genes are TRBV7-6 and TRBJ2-7; 9 nucleotides align to TRBD1. V lost 5 bases and J lost 5; bases outside the gene matches: 13. CDR3 length: 16 amino acids. Germline V gives CDR1 SGHVS, CDR2 FNYEAQ. The CDR3 region is CASSPRTGGSNHEQYF. The CDR3 DNA reads TGTGCCAGCAGCCCACGAACAGGGGGCTCTAACCACGAGCAGTACTTC.

The chain is built from TRBV5-8 and TRBJ2-7; TRBD1 aligns across 8 bases. Germline V gives CDR1 SGHTS, CDR2 YDEGEE. Unmatched junction bases numbered 7, after V lost 4 bases and J lost 4 bases. The CDR3 extends over 14 amino acids. DNA for the CDR3: TGTGCCAGCAGCATCGGACAGGGATCTTACGAGCAGTACTTC. The encoded protein is CASSIGQGSYEQYF.

The rearrangement joins TRBV19 to TRBJ2-3, with TRBD2 matching over 14 bases. Trimming removed 3 bases from V and 2 bases from J; junction bases left unmatched: 10. The CDR3 extends over 19 amino acids. The germline CDR1 and CDR2 sequences are LNHDA and SQIVND (reference sequence). CDR3 loop: CASSIPRTSGRPSTDTQYF. As DNA, the CDR3 is TGTGCCAGTAGTATCCCAAGGACTAGCGGGAGGCCGTCCACAGATACGCAGTATTTT.

This clone was counted once. The chain couples TRBV5-1 to TRBJ2-5, with 7 bases matching TRBD2. The trim removed 5 bases at V and 3 bases at J, leaving 4 bases unmatched. This CDR3 region has 13 residues. CDR1 is SGHRS and CDR2 is YFSETQ in the germline V gene. The chain's CDR3 is CASSTAGEETQYF. The DNA for the CDR3 is TGCGCCAGCAGTACGGCGGGAGAAGAGACCCAGTACTTC.

V gene TRBV18 combines with J gene TRBJ2-5; D call uncertain. Trimming took 3 bases from V and 1 from J, leaving 12 bases between them. This CDR3 region has 15 residues. Per the germline V gene, CDR1 is KGHSH and CDR2 is LQKENI. The chain's CDR3 is CASSPRSGSQETQYF. The CDR3 nucleotides read TGTGCCAGCTCACCCAGATCGGGTAGCCAAGAGACCCAGTACTTC.

This chain links TRBV7-9 with TRBJ2-2; D may be TRBD2 (6 bases). This CDR3 spans 16 amino acids. Germline V CDR1 and CDR2: SEHNR, FQNEAQ (reference sequence). V was pared by 5 bases and J by 2 bases, with 15 bases between. The CDR3 region is CASSHAGTSNTGELFF. The CDR3 DNA reads as TGTGCCAGCAGCCACGCCGGGACTTCTAACACCGGGGAGCTGTTTTTT. Full variable domain (missing parts from reference TRBV7-9 and TRBJ2-2): DTGVSQNPRHKITKRGQNVTFRCDPISEHNRLYWYRQTLGQGPEFLTYFQNEAQLEKSRLLSDRFSAERPKGSFSTLEIQRTEQGDSAMYLCASSHAGTSNTGELFFGEGSRLTVL.

The genes are TRBV5-1 and TRBJ2-3; D gene ambiguous. Trimming cost V 4 bases and J 0 bases, with 12 bases left between them. CDR1 and CDR2 from the germline V gene are SGHRS and YFSETQ. The CDR3 extends over 15 amino acids. CDR3: CASSPVQISTDTQYF. CDR3 DNA: TGCGCCAGCAGCCCGGTACAGATTAGCACAGATACGCAGTATTTT.

The J gene is TRBJ2-3, the V gene TRBV18; TRBD1 is a possible D gene (6 bases). V lost 3 bases to trimming and J lost 0 bases, with 10 bases between them. Germline assignment: CDR1 KGHSH and CDR2 LQKENI. The CDR3 spans 15 residues. Written as DNA, the CDR3 is TGTGCCAGCTCACCTATGGGGGCTAGCACAGATACGCAGTATTTT. Protein product: CASSPMGASTDTQYF. Together with reference TRBV18 and TRBJ2-3, the CDR3 gives the full variable domain: NAGVMQNPRHLVRRRGQEARLRCSPMKGHSHVYWYRQLPEEGLKFMVYLQKENIIDESGMPKERFSAEFPKEGPSILRIQQVVRGDSAAYFCASSPMGASTDTQYFGPGTRLTVL.

As to this clone: This sample includes further DNA sequences coding for the same CDR3. The V and J genes are TRBV9 and TRBJ2-3, with 9 bases lining up with TRBD1. Looked up from germline, CDR1 is SGDLS and CDR2 is YYNGEE. With V trimmed by 0 bases and J by 3 bases, 5 bases remained unmatched. CDR3 length equals 16 residues. CDR3 region: CASSVVFGTGTDTQYF. The CDR3 coding sequence is TGTGCCAGCAGCGTAGTCTTCGGGACAGGGACAGATACGCAGTATTTT.

The V gene is TRBV5-3, the J gene TRBJ2-1; 11 bases match TRBD2. TRBV5-3 falls under the ORF class, with uncertain function. J gave up 8 bases and V 2 bases, and 6 bases lay outside the gene matches. This CDR3 contains 15 residues. The CDR3 sequence: CARSLLAGETYEQFF. The CDR3, as DNA: TGTGCCAGAAGCTTACTAGCGGGAGAGACATATGAGCAGTTCTTC.

This clone appeared once. This CDR3 reads CASSPSWNEQFF. The CDR3 DNA reads as TGTGCCAGCAGCCCCAGCTGGAATGAGCAGTTCTTC. This chain uses TRBV7-9 with TRBJ2-1; D gene uncertain. Trimming pared 5 bases from V and 7 bases from J, leaving 9 bases between. From germline, CDR1 is SEHNR and CDR2 FQNEAQ (reference sequence). The CDR3 runs to 12 residues.

CDR3 in DNA: TGTGCCTGGAGTGTAGGCTCTACAGGGGTCTTCTACACCTTC. Translating gives CAWSVGSTGVFYTF. The rearrangement uses TRBV30 and TRBJ1-2; TRBD1 agrees at 7 bases. This CDR3 region has 14 residues. Germline V gene lookup returns CDR1 GTSNPN and CDR2 SVGIG (reference sequence). V was pared by 0 bases and J by 10 bases, with 11 bases of the junction left unmatched.

The chain couples TRBV7-2 to TRBJ2-5, with D maybe TRBD2 (5 bases). The length of the CDR3 is 15 residues. Trimming removed 4 bases at V and 4 bases at J, with 16 bases between. The germline gives CDR1 SGHTA, CDR2 FQGNSA. In DNA form, the CDR3 reads TGTGCCAGCAGCTCCTCCCCGGGTGCGGGAGAGACCCAGTACTTC. As protein: CASSSSPGAGETQYF.

V usage is TRBV29-1 and J usage is TRBJ2-3, with D possibly being TRBD2 (6 bases). Deletions cut 5 bases from V and 2 bases from J, with 17 bases between. Germline V gives CDR1 SQVTM, CDR2 ANQGSEA. CDR3 length equals 15 residues. CDR3 sequence (DNA): TGCAGCGTTTCTTCCTTCTCGGGGGACACAGATACGCAGTATTTT. This encodes CSVSSFSGDTDTQYF.

V gene TRBV5-5 combines with J gene TRBJ2-3; possibly TRBD2 for D (7 bases). This CDR3 spans 15 amino acids. Germline-derived CDR1 and CDR2 are SGHKS and YYEKEE (reference sequence). Trimming removed 4 bases at V and 4 bases at J, with 16 bases between. The DNA for the CDR3 is TGTGCCAGCAGCCCGCGACCGGGGGGCCCAGATACGCAGTATTTT. Protein: CASSPRPGGPDTQYF.

The chain employs TRBV7-6 and TRBJ2-3; 7 positions match TRBD1. Unmatched junction bases numbered 3, after V lost 10 bases and J lost 2 bases. Germline-derived CDR1 and CDR2 are SGHVS and FNYEAQ. This CDR3 comprises 12 residues. DNA for the CDR3: TGTGCCACCGACAGGGACACAGATACGCAGTATTTT. Protein sequence: CATDRDTDTQYF.